This is a list of T cell receptor beta chains from one sample in a study of OX40 agonist ivuxolimab in advanced cancers. Sequencing used immunoSEQ multiplex PCR; TCRdb keeps in-frame clones, though not all of them. Among about 93,000 clones listed, roughly 94% were seen once. The specimen comprised CD4+ or CD8+ T cells sorted from blood, sampled in a trial of the OX40 agonist ivuxolimab. All receptors come from an adult with an advanced solid tumor such as melanoma, head and neck, liver or kidney cancer. CDR3s include the opening cysteine and the closing phenylalanine or tryptophan. A D gene is named only where the DNA matches it firmly. Rows give clone size only sometimes, using once, few, many, or a class for an expanded clone.

NA	TRBJ1-1	TRBV7-9	NA	TGTGCCAGCAGCTTAAAGGGTGGAACTGAAGCTTTCTTT	CASSLKGGTEAFF
NA	TRBJ1-6	TRBV4-1	NA	TGCGCCAGCAGCCAACCCACAGGATTCGGGTCACCCCTCCACTTT	CASSQPTGFGSPLHF
NA	TRBJ1-6	TRBV27	NA	TGTGCCAGCAGTTTAGGGGGGGGAGGGGCTTATAATTCACCCCTCCACTTT	CASSLGGGGAYNSPLHF
NA	TRBJ1-5	TRBV6-5	TRBD1	TGTGCCAGCAGTTACGGACAGGGTCTTCAGCCCCAGCATTTT	CASSYGQGLQPQHF
NA	TRBJ2-3	TRBV7-9	NA	TGTGCCAGCAGCTTCTATCGGAGCGGTGGCACAGATACGCAGTATTTT	CASSFYRSGGTDTQYF
NA	TRBJ2-2	TRBV11-3	NA	TGTGCCAGCAGCTTGAGAGCGGGGAACACCGGGGAGCTGTTTTTT	CASSLRAGNTGELFF
NA	TRBJ1-3	TRBV6-6	TRBD1	TGTGCCAGCAGTAACGGACAGGCATCTGGAAACACCATATATTTT	CASSNGQASGNTIYF
once	TRBJ2-5	TRBV11-3	TRBD2	TGTGCCAGCAGCGCAGGACTAGCGGGAGGGCGAGAGACCCAGTACTTC	CASSAGLAGGRETQYF
NA	TRBJ2-7	TRBV19	NA	TGTGCCAGTACGACTGGAGCCGGGGAGTACGAGCAGTACTTC	CASTTGAGEYEQYF
NA	TRBJ2-1	TRBV15	TRBD2	TGTGCCACCAGCAGAGGAGGGGAGGGCCGCAATGAGCAGTTCTTC	CATSRGGEGRNEQFF
NA	TRBJ2-1	TRBV19	TRBD1	TGTGCCAGTAGTTCCCCGGACAGGGGAGGGCCCTACAATGAGCAGTTCTTC	CASSSPDRGGPYNEQFF
NA	TRBJ2-5	TRBV6-5	NA	TGTGCCAGCAGCCGCACAGGGTTTGAAGAGACCCAGTACTTC	CASSRTGFEETQYF
NA	TRBJ2-5	TRBV5-5	NA	TGTGCCAGCAGCCCGGGACCAGAGTATGAAGAGACCCAGTACTTC	CASSPGPEYEETQYF
NA	TRBJ2-7	TRBV5-8	NA	TGTGCCAGCAGCTTTGGGTCCCTAGCCTACGAGCAGTACTTC	CASSFGSLAYEQYF
NA	TRBJ2-1	TRBV27	TRBD2	TGTGTCAGCAGTATCCGACTAGCGGGGGGTGTAAATGAGCAGTTCTTC	CVSSIRLAGGVNEQFF
NA	TRBJ1-2	TRBV5-4	NA	TGTGCCAGCAGCCAAGCCGGGACACTCTATGGCTACACCTTC	CASSQAGTLYGYTF
few	TRBJ1-1	TRBV30	NA	TGTGCCTGCTCTTTAAGTGGACATCGGAACACTGAAGCTTTCTTT	CACSLSGHRNTEAFF
NA	TRBJ2-1	TRBV27	TRBD2	TGTGCCAGCAGCCCCTCGGCAGCGGGAGGCTCCAATGAGCAGTTCTTC	CASSPSAAGGSNEQFF
NA	TRBJ2-7	TRBV7-3	NA	TGTGCCAGCAGCTTACGGGCACGGGACGAGCAGTACTTC	CASSLRARDEQYF
NA	TRBJ2-1	TRBV5-1	TRBD2	TGCGCCAGCAGCTTGGTAGGGACTAGCGGGAGAAGTTACAATGAGCAGTTCTTC	CASSLVGTSGRSYNEQFF
NA	TRBJ2-1	TRBV7-8	TRBD2	TGTGCCAGCAGCACAAGATCAGGACTAGCGGGAGGGCGTGGATACAATGAGCAGTTCTTC	CASSTRSGLAGGRGYNEQFF
NA	TRBJ1-3	TRBV6-5	NA	TGTGCCAGTAGGGGCGTTGGAAACACCATATATTTT	CASRGVGNTIYF
NA	TRBJ2-1	TRBV5-6	TRBD2	TGTGCCAGCAGCTTTTCCGGGACTAGCGGTTACAATGAGCAGTTCTTC	CASSFSGTSGYNEQFF
NA	TRBJ1-3	TRBV30	TRBD1	TGTGCCTGGAGTGTACTGGGACAGGTCCTAAACACCATATATTTT	CAWSVLGQVLNTIYF